This TCR beta chain came from a study of human T cells and chemical hapten exposure. The CDR3 contains 16 residues. The V end was cut by 0 bases, the J end by 1 base, with 12 bases between. Germline values: CDR1 LGHNA, CDR2 YNFKEQ. Unfractionated whole blood was the source from which total RNA was extracted. The library gave individual cDNA molecules unique molecular identifiers. TCRdb itself ran the reads through MiXCR, one entry per CDR3 protein. The table records about 120,000 distinct CDR3 sequences, 8.5% of them present only once. This clonotype was recorded at least ten times. The material sequenced was whole blood. The source of this sequence is a human donor in good health. Some clones in this sample may be carry-over from other donors' samples. The rearrangement links TRBV4-2 to TRBJ1-2; D is undetermined. The chain's CDR3 is CASSQERRRDNYGYTF. CDR3 nucleotides: TGTGCCAGCAGCCAAGAAAGGCGCCGCGATAACTATGGCTACACCTTC.